One sample yielded the 9 T cell receptor beta chains listed below, sequenced in a study of immune evolution from preneoplasia to lung adenocarcinoma. The repertoire was sequenced with immunoSEQ multiplex PCR; TCRdb's copy has only in-frame clones and lacks some. The data show over 3,500 clones, with roughly 84% seen just once and roughly 6.8% held by the top ten. Sequencing was performed on FFPE minimally invasive lung adenocarcinoma tissue. The receptors stem from a person aged 45 to 69 with lung adenocarcinoma.

This CDR3 reads CASSLLQGYSGNTIYF. The CDR3, as DNA: TGTGCCAGCAGCTTACTACAGGGTTATTCTGGAAACACCATATATTTT. The chain employs TRBV13 and TRBJ1-3; the D gene is possibly TRBD1 (6 bases). CDR3 length: 16 amino acids. Looked up from germline, CDR1 is PRHDT and CDR2 is FYEKMQ (reference sequence). V was trimmed by 2 bases and J by 1 base, leaving 12 bases between them.

This clone was recorded a few times. The chain couples TRBV5-1 to TRBJ2-1; 7 bases match TRBD2. Losses at the gene ends were 1 base for V and 4 bases for J; bases not matched to a gene: 8. CDR1 and CDR2 from the germline V gene are SGHRS and YFSETQ. The CDR3 has 16 residues. CDR3 sequence (DNA): TGCGCCAGCAGCTTGATTCCCCGCGGGGGTTACAATGAGCAGTTCTTC. Residues: CASSLIPRGGYNEQFF.

The rearrangement joins TRBV27 to TRBJ1-5; the D gene is possibly TRBD1 (6 bases). V was pared by 2 bases and J by 6 bases, with 14 bases between. The CDR3 length is 15 residues. Germline CDR1 and CDR2: MNHEY and SMNVEV (reference sequence). In DNA form, the CDR3 reads TGTGCCAGCAGTTTAACGGCAGGGGCCGGTCAGCCCCAGCATTTT. Amino acids: CASSLTAGAGQPQHF.

The CDR3 here is CASSLPSENYNEQFF. In DNA form, the CDR3 reads TGTGCCAGCAGCTTACCTAGCGAAAACTACAATGAGCAGTTCTTC. J is TRBJ2-1 and V is TRBV7-2; a weak D match, TRBD2 (6 bases). Trimming removed 2 bases from V and 3 bases from J, with 11 bases in between. CDR1 is SGHTA and CDR2 is FQGNSA in the germline V gene. The CDR3 runs 15 residues.

The chain carries TRBV11-2 and TRBJ2-4; D is perhaps TRBD1 or TRBD2 (5 bases each). This CDR3 comprises 15 residues. Trimming shortened V by 1 base and J by 9 bases, and 16 bases separated the two germline ends. Germline V lookup: CDR1 SGHAT, CDR2 FQNNGV. The CDR3 is CASSLGGSGSGIQYF. The CDR3, as DNA: TGTGCCAGCAGCTTAGGCGGGTCAGGGAGTGGCATTCAGTACTTC.

V and J are TRBV5-1 and TRBJ2-5; 13 bases match TRBD2. The CDR3 is made up of 17 amino acids. Germline trimming cut 5 bases from V and 1 base from J; bases unmatched to any gene: 8. Germline V gives CDR1 SGHRS, CDR2 YFSETQ. DNA for the CDR3: TGCGCCAGCAGACCAGGACTAGCGGGAGCCCTCCAAGAGACCCAGTACTTC. The encoded protein is CASRPGLAGALQETQYF.

This rearrangement joins TRBV7-9 to TRBJ1-1; D is unresolved. V was shortened by 4 bases and J by 5 bases, with 14 bases between the two germline ends. CDR3 length: 14 amino acids. Germline V gives CDR1 SEHNR, CDR2 FQNEAQ (reference sequence). DNA of the CDR3: TGTGCCAGCAGCTCCACCCTTTCCGGGACTGAAGCTTTCTTT. Translation: CASSSTLSGTEAFF.

This chain connects TRBV29-1 to TRBJ1-2, with D perhaps matching TRBD1 (5 bases). The CDR3 covers 15 residues. V gave up 0 bases and J gave up 7 bases, with 18 bases separating them. From germline, CDR1 is SQVTM and CDR2 ANQGSEA. For the CDR3, the DNA is TGCAGCGTTGAAGATCCAGGTGGGGCGGATACTGGCTACACCTTC. It encodes CSVEDPGGADTGYTF. Drawing the rest from reference TRBV29-1 and TRBJ1-2, the complete variable domain is SAVISQKPSRDICQRGTSLTIQCQVDSQVTMMFWYRQQPGQSLTLIATANQGSEATYESGFVIDKFPISRPNLTFSTLTVSNMSPEDSSIYLCSVEDPGGADTGYTFGSGTRLTVV.

The J gene is TRBJ1-2, the V gene TRBV11-1; possible D gene TRBD1, 5 bases. Trimming shortened V by 5 bases and J by 4 bases, and 23 bases separated the two germline ends. Germline V lookup: CDR1 SGHAT, CDR2 FQDESV (reference sequence). The CDR3 runs 17 residues. The CDR3 is CASSLGPGADPIYGYTF. Written as DNA, the CDR3 is TGTGCCAGCAGCCTTGGGCCCGGGGCAGACCCTATCTATGGCTACACCTTC.